Sequencing of this TCR beta chain was carried out in a study of glioma-infiltrating T cells. TCR alpha and beta CDR3 regions were amplified from RNA using iRepertoire nested multiplex PCR. Tissue mRNA or PBMC total RNA, about 85-400 ng, went into one-step reverse transcription and amplification. MiXCR, run by TCRdb on the multiplex PCR reads, gives a single entry per CDR3 protein. The profile shows 150,000 to 200,000 distinct CDR3 sequences, under 55% of them singletons. This clonotype turned up a few times. Its antigen is not identified. The CDR3 covers 14 residues. Germline lookup yields CDR1 SGHTA and CDR2 FQGNSA. V was pared by 5 bases and J by 0 bases, with 8 bases between. General observations from the study: Non-neoplastic patients had below-expected tissue-blood divergence, while all gliomas exceeded expectation.

The TCR originated in a human donor with low-grade glioma or glioblastoma, undergoing nonglioma brain surgery, or in good health (not recorded which). The material sequenced was glioma tissue, nonneoplastic brain tissue, or PBMCs (not recorded which). V gene TRBV7-2 combines with J gene TRBJ1-3; D unclear. CDR3 sequence: CASSPGSSGNTIYF. CDR3 coding DNA: TGTGCCAGCAGCCCCGGGAGCTCTGGAAACACCATATATTTT.